This T cell receptor beta chain was identified during a study of cytomegalovirus exposure and HLA in healthy donors. Study context: The roughly 120 validation repertoires, a later analysis reported, used the same platform as the 550 to 800 first-cohort repertoires. Study-wide points: Overall, roughly 170 TCR beta chains were annotated as cytomegalovirus-associated. According to a later analysis, TCR clusters from the first cohort tended to co-occur in the 100 to 150 validation repertoires. Rare TCR sequences predominated, though certain public TCRs were found in many donors.

The germline V gene has CDR1 SQVTM and CDR2 ANQGSEA. V lost 5 bases to trimming and J lost 4 bases; unmatched junction nucleotides: 9. The CDR3 is 14 residues long. In regard to this clone: The target antigen is unknown.

Repertoires were generated with immunoSEQ multiplex PCR, while TCRdb's copy carries only in-frame clones and drops some. The sample yields 200,000 to 250,000 clones, around 78% seen once. Sample: PBMCs. The sequence derives from a woman under 30 in good health and CMV-seronegative. The rearrangement links TRBV29-1 to TRBJ1-2; 8 nucleotides align to TRBD1. The CDR3 DNA is TGCAGCGTTTCCCTGGGACAGGCCTCCTATGGCTACACCTTC. Its translation is CSVSLGQASYGYTF.